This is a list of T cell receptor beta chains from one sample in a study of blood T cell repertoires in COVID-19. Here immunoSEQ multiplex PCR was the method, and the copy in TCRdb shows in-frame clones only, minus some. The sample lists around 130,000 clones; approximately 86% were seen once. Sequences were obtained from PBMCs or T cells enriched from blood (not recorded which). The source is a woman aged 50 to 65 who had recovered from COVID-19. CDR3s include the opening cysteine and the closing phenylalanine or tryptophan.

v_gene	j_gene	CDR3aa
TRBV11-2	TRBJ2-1	CASSRGQVYNEQFF
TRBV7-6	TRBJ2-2	CASSPPRDRATGELFF
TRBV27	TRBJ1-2	CASSQPNPRGLGAYTF
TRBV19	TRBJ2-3	CASRGMTSGSTDTQYF
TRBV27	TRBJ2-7	CASSLGPSGGSYEQYF
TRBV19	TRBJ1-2	CASSIYYSDGYTF
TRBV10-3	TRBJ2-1	CAIRETSPGSYNEQFF
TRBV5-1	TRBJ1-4	CASSHGRQSTNEKLFF
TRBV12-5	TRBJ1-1	CASGFWNTEAFF
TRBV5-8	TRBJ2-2	CASSQHGTGIAGELFF
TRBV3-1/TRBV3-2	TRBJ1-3	CASSQSPTSGSGNTIYF
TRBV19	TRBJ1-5	CASSKEWTVNSNQPQHF
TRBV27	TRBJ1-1	CASSTPQAGGTEAFF
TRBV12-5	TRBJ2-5	CASGPGSAGLETQYF
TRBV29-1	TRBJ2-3	CSVGRGLAGTDSTDTQYF
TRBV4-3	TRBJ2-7	CASSQDHEVYYEQYF
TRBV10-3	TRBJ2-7	CAISSGSEQYF
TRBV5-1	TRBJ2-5	CASSLAGGLQETQYF
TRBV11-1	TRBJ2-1	CASSTDYEQFF
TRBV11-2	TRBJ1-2	CASSLEPGSYGYTF
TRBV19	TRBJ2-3	CASSGTSTDTQYF
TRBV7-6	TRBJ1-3	CASSLVQGFSGNTIYF
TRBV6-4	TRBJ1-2	CASSKTVLGYGYTF
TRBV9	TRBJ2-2	CASSVTSNGGNTGELFF
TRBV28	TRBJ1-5	CASSSGLQPQHF
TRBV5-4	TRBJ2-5	CASSQRLAEETQYF
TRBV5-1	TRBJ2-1	CASSLTPSRDRAYNEQFF
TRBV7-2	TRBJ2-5	CASSPNSGGTRTQYF
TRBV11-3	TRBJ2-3	CASSSGVGAEGTDTQYF
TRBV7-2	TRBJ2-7	CASSLHRDKHYEQYF
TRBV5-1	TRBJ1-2	CASSSLPGQGEDYGYTF
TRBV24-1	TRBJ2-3	CATSGVSRGFSTDTQYF
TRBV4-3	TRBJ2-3	CANQKRGLPVRSDTQYF
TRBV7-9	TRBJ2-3	CASSLNGRTSTDTQYF
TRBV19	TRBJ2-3	CASTSDRRGSGFDTQYF
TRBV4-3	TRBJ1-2	CASSQDATGGHYGYTF
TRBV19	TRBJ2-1	CATLLAGADNEQFF
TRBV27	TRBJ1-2	CASSSRSGGYTF
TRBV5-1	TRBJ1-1	CASSQPQGTEAFF
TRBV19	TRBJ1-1	CASRGSTGAYKVPYGEAFF
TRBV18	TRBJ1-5	CASSTTGQSNQPQHF
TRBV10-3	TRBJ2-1	CAIRGTSGDWDEQFF
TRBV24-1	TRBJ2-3	CATSDPRTGERTDTQYF
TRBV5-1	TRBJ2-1	CASSSDRVSYNEQFF
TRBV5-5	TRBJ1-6	CASRPLSSYNSPLHF
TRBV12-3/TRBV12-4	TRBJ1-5	CASSPTDQPQHF
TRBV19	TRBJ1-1	CACSPPDSLTEAFF
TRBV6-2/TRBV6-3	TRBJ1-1	CASSEAAANTEAFF
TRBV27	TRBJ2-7	CASSLYSTSGGVTSYEQYF
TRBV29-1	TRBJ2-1	CSVEGQGVGEQFF